One and the same sample provided the 22 T cell receptor beta chains below, sequenced in a study of shared clonotypes between healthy human individuals. The repertoire was sequenced with immunoSEQ multiplex PCR; TCRdb's copy has only in-frame clones and lacks some. The table lists a few million clones, more than 80% of them singletons. The sequenced sample consisted of naive CD4+ T cells from PBMCs. Subset: CD45RA+ positively selected. The receptors come from a young man in good health. Some clones in this sample may be carry-over from other donors' samples.

The V and J genes are TRBV6-5 and TRBJ1-2; 7 bases agree with TRBD1. Germline-derived CDR1 and CDR2 are MNHEY and SVGAGI. V gave up 2 bases and J gave up 4 bases; unmatched junction bases: 7. The CDR3 is 15 amino acids. CDR3 nucleotide sequence: TGTGCCAGCAGTTACCTTGTGGGACAGAGCTATGGCTACACCTTC. Translation gives CASSYLVGQSYGYTF.

The rearrangement uses TRBV11-3 and TRBJ2-1, with TRBD2 matching over 7 bases. V shed 5 bases, J shed 12 bases, and the junction held 7 bases outside the gene matches. The CDR3 consists of 12 residues. CDR1 is SGHNT, CDR2 YENEEA, per germline. The CDR3 here is CASSGEGMRQFF. The CDR3 DNA reads TGTGCCAGCAGCGGGGAGGGGATGCGGCAGTTCTTC.

This chain connects TRBV7-2 to TRBJ2-1, with a weak D call TRBD1 (5 bases). The CDR3 contains 12 residues. Germline CDR1 and CDR2: SGHTA and FQGNSA. V was trimmed by 2 bases and J by 9 bases, leaving 8 bases between them. CDR3 amino acids: CASSLLRVEQFF. The CDR3 coding sequence is TGTGCCAGCAGCTTACTCAGGGTTGAGCAGTTCTTC.

V gene TRBV19 combines with J gene TRBJ1-2, with 9 bases aligning to TRBD1. This CDR3 has 16 amino acids. J lost 4 bases, V lost 2 bases, and 8 bases had no gene match. Germline V gene data show CDR1 as LNHDA and CDR2 as SQIVND (reference sequence). DNA for the CDR3: TGTGCCAGTAGTATAAGGGGACAGGGCCCCCTCTATGGCTACACCTTC. Translating gives CASSIRGQGPLYGYTF.

This clone was detected once. The chain employs TRBV19 and TRBJ2-1; 9 positions match TRBD1. Germline V CDR1 and CDR2: LNHDA, SQIVND (reference sequence). The CDR3 is 16 residues long. The ends lost 4 bases at V and 6 bases at J; junction bases unmatched: 10. The DNA for the CDR3 is TGTGCCAGTAGTACTCGTACAGGGGGCTTTGGCAATGAGCAGTTCTTC. Residues: CASSTRTGGFGNEQFF.

This clone was seen more than once but under ten times. Other DNA sequences within the sample encode an identical CDR3. The V call is TRBV7-3, the J call TRBJ1-1; D remains ambiguous. Germline CDR1 and CDR2: SGHTA and FQGTGA. Trimming shortened V by 1 base and J by 2 bases, and 8 bases separated the two germline ends. This CDR3 is 14 amino acids long. The CDR3 DNA sequence: TGTGCCAGCAGCTTAATCGGGTCAAACACTGAAGCTTTCTTT. Its protein is CASSLIGSNTEAFF.

The chain joins TRBV9 to TRBJ2-1; D is perhaps TRBD1 (6 bases). Trimming pared 0 bases from V and 6 bases from J, leaving 16 bases between. Germline V gene data show CDR1 as SGDLS and CDR2 as YYNGEE. The CDR3 extends over 16 amino acids. CDR3 DNA sequence: TGTGCCAGCAGCGTAGGGCTTACAGGACAGCTCAATGAGCAGTTCTTC. Protein product: CASSVGLTGQLNEQFF.

Concerning this clone itself: The same CDR3 arises from other DNA sequences in this sample as well. The chain employs TRBV7-9 and TRBJ2-5; the D is unclear. V was shortened by 1 base and J by 5 bases, with 5 bases between the two germline ends. The CDR3 is 12 amino acids. Germline CDR1 reads SEHNR; CDR2 reads FQNEAQ (reference sequence). CDR3: CASSLVLETQYF. In nucleotides, the CDR3 is TGTGCCAGCAGCTTAGTATTGGAGACCCAGTACTTC.

This chain connects TRBV7-3 to TRBJ2-2; 7 bases agree with TRBD1. This CDR3 is built from 15 residues. Germline CDR1 and CDR2: SGHTA and FQGTGA. Trimming removed 1 base from V and 3 bases from J; junction bases left unmatched: 2. Here the CDR3 reads CASSLRGTDTGELFF. DNA for the CDR3: TGTGCCAGCAGCTTAAGGGGGACAGACACCGGGGAGCTGTTTTTT.

CDR3 protein: CASRLAGSDEQYF. CDR3 DNA: TGTGCCAGCAGACTAGCGGGATCCGACGAGCAGTACTTC. This chain connects TRBV7-9 to TRBJ2-7; TRBD2 matches 10 bases. The CDR3 is made up of 13 amino acids. Germline values: CDR1 SEHNR, CDR2 FQNEAQ (reference sequence). V shed 6 bases, J shed 5 bases, and the junction held 4 bases outside the gene matches.

V usage is TRBV5-1 and J usage is TRBJ2-1, with D perhaps matching TRBD2 (6 bases). Trimming left V 2 bases short and J 2 bases short, with 29 bases between. Germline values: CDR1 SGHRS, CDR2 YFSETQ. The length of the CDR3 is 21 residues. The CDR3: CASSLPTRAWRDVSPYNEQFF. As DNA, the CDR3 is TGCGCCAGCAGCTTACCGACTCGGGCCTGGCGGGATGTAAGCCCCTACAATGAGCAGTTCTTC.

V is TRBV4-1 and J is TRBJ1-5, with 10 bases lining up with TRBD1. Germline lookup yields CDR1 MGHRA and CDR2 YSYEKL. Trimming took 4 bases from V and 6 from J; bases not matched to a gene: 6. CDR3 size: 15 residues. The chain's CDR3 is CASSRPGQGGQPQHF. DNA of the CDR3: TGCGCCAGCAGCCGGCCAGGACAGGGGGGTCAGCCCCAGCATTTT.

Comments on this clone: Other nucleotide sequences from this sample produce the same CDR3. The chain recombines TRBV18 with TRBJ2-1, with TRBD2 matching over 7 bases. Germline assignment: CDR1 KGHSH and CDR2 LQKENI. This CDR3 has 15 amino acids. J gave up 6 bases and V 3 bases, and 8 bases lay outside the gene matches. The CDR3 nucleotides are TGTGCCAGCTCACCCGGGTCGGGGAGGGGCAATGAGCAGTTCTTC. The encoded protein is CASSPGSGRGNEQFF.

The chain combines TRBV28 with TRBJ1-2; D is possibly TRBD1 (5 bases). Trimming removed 8 bases from V and 4 bases from J, with 17 bases in between. Germline loops: CDR1 MDHEN, CDR2 SYDVKM. The length of the CDR3 is 14 residues. This chain's CDR3 is CASATLGGSYGYTF. CDR3 coding DNA: TGTGCCAGCGCCACGCTGGGGGGGAGCTATGGCTACACCTTC.

The chain recombines TRBV29-1 with TRBJ2-3, with D unresolved. Germline CDR1 SQVTM, CDR2 ANQGSEA. This CDR3 comprises 12 residues. The germline V and J ends were trimmed by 0 bases and 4 bases, with 5 bases remaining between them. The CDR3 loop reads CSVEERPDTQYF. Written as DNA, the CDR3 is TGCAGCGTTGAAGAGAGGCCAGATACGCAGTATTTT.

The rearrangement uses TRBV25-1 and TRBJ2-1, with 7 bases fitting TRBD2. With V trimmed by 1 base and J by 13 bases, 7 bases remained unmatched. In germline, CDR1 is MGHDK, CDR2 SYGVNS. The CDR3 extends over 13 amino acids. CDR3 in amino acids: CASSESGREGQFF. The CDR3 region has the DNA TGTGCCAGCAGTGAATCTGGCAGGGAGGGACAGTTCTTC.

The chain employs TRBV7-2 and TRBJ1-1; D perhaps matches TRBD1 (6 bases). The CDR3 is 13 amino acids. Trimming pared 2 bases from V and 7 bases from J, leaving 11 bases between. CDR1 SGHTA and CDR2 FQGNSA come from the germline V gene. DNA of the CDR3: TGTGCCAGCAGCTTACAGGGGCGGTTTGAAGCTTTCTTT. It codes for CASSLQGRFEAFF.

This clone was counted once. The chain uses TRBV7-2 and TRBJ1-1, with a tentative D call TRBD1 (6 bases). The CDR3 extends over 15 amino acids. Germline loops: CDR1 SGHTA, CDR2 FQGNSA. Trimming removed 5 bases from V and 6 bases from J, with 19 bases in between. For the CDR3, the DNA is TGTGCCAGCAGCGAGCTTACAGGGCGTTCGGCTGAAGCTTTCTTT. Translating it yields CASSELTGRSAEAFF. Using reference TRBV7-2 and TRBJ1-1 for the parts outside the CDR3, the full variable domain is GAGVSQSPSNKVTEKGKDVELRCDPISGHTALYWYRQSLGQGLEFLIYFQGNSAPDKSGLPSDRFSAERTGGSVSTLTIQRTQQEDSAVYLCASSELTGRSAEAFFGQGTRLTVV.

The chain links TRBV6-1 to TRBJ1-3; no reliable D call. Germline CDR1 reads MNHNS; CDR2 reads SASEGT. Trimming cost V 6 bases and J 4 bases, with 13 bases left between them. The CDR3 extends over 14 amino acids. CDR3 loop: CASSLEFGGNTIYF. The CDR3 DNA reads TGTGCCAGCAGCCTCGAATTCGGGGGAAACACCATATATTTT.

V gene TRBV28 combines with J gene TRBJ2-7; 10 nucleotides match TRBD2. The CDR3 sequence is 14 residues long. Germline V gene sequence: CDR1 MDHEN, CDR2 SYDVKM. V dropped 3 bases and J dropped 6; count of bases not matched to a gene: 5. Written as DNA, the CDR3 is TGTGCCAGCAGTTTCGCTAGCGGGAGCTCCGAGCAGTACTTC. Encoded protein: CASSFASGSSEQYF.

The gene calls are TRBV5-6 and TRBJ2-2; D is possibly TRBD1 (6 bases). V was clipped by 4 bases and J by 6 bases, with 7 bases between them. Germline CDR1 and CDR2: SGHDT and YYEEEE. The CDR3 runs to 12 residues. The CDR3 nucleotides are TGTGCCAGCAGCCCAGGGGCCGGGGAGCTGTTTTTT. Its translation: CASSPGAGELFF.

V is TRBV18 and J is TRBJ2-5; 7 bases fit TRBD1. V gave up 3 bases and J gave up 1 base; unmatched junction bases: 8. The CDR3 length is 16 residues. CDR1 and CDR2 from the germline V gene are KGHSH and LQKENI. The CDR3 bases are TGTGCCAGCTCACCGCGGACAGGAGACCTCCAAGAGACCCAGTACTTC. Translation: CASSPRTGDLQETQYF.